This is a list of T cell receptor beta chains from one sample in a study of T cell repertoires in ileal Crohn's disease. Clones were read by immunoSEQ multiplex PCR, and TCRdb kept only the in-frame ones, dropping some. Among about 15,000 clones listed, 65% to 85% were seen once. Sequences were obtained from ileal tissue. All receptors come from an adult with Crohn's disease. The CDR3 runs from the conserved cysteine through the conserved F or W. The D gene is left open where the match is weak. Clone size, where shown, is once, few, many, or a class for clones that have expanded.

abundance: NA
j_gene: TRBJ1-1
d_gene: NA
v_gene: TRBV6-1
CDR3nt: TGCGCCAGCAGTGAACCTACTAGCTCCTCCAGGGTGAGGTGGAACACTGAAGCTTTCTTT
CDR3aa: CASSEPTSSSRVRWNTEAFF

abundance: NA
j_gene: TRBJ1-1
d_gene: NA
v_gene: TRBV13
CDR3nt: TGTGCCAGCAGCTCTACCCAGGGGATAACTGAAGCTTTCTTT
CDR3aa: CASSSTQGITEAFF

abundance: NA
j_gene: TRBJ2-7
d_gene: NA
v_gene: TRBV7-7
CDR3nt: TGTGCCAGCAGCAAATCGCCCGGGACGGATTACTCCTACGAGCAGTACTTC
CDR3aa: CASSKSPGTDYSYEQYF

abundance: NA
j_gene: TRBJ2-2
d_gene: NA
v_gene: TRBV7-9
CDR3nt: TGTGCCAGCAGCCAAGGGACCTTCTCCACCGGGGAGCTGTTTTTT
CDR3aa: CASSQGTFSTGELFF

abundance: few
j_gene: TRBJ2-3
d_gene: TRBD2
v_gene: TRBV9
CDR3nt: TGTGCCAGCAGCGTGAGGGCTAGCGGGGGGCTGGATACGCAGTATTTT
CDR3aa: CASSVRASGGLDTQYF

abundance: once
j_gene: TRBJ1-2
d_gene: NA
v_gene: TRBV4-1
CDR3nt: TGCGCCAGTTCTGCGGGGTATGGCTACACCTTC
CDR3aa: CASSAGYGYTF

abundance: NA
j_gene: TRBJ2-5
d_gene: NA
v_gene: TRBV9
CDR3nt: TGTGCCAGCAGCGTAGATGGTGCCCGAGAGACCCAGTACTTC
CDR3aa: CASSVDGARETQYF

abundance: NA
j_gene: TRBJ1-5
d_gene: TRBD1
v_gene: TRBV19
CDR3nt: TGTGCCAGTAAGGACAGGGGCAATCAGCCCCAGCATTTT
CDR3aa: CASKDRGNQPQHF

abundance: few
j_gene: TRBJ1-4
d_gene: NA
v_gene: TRBV5-1
CDR3nt: TGCGCCAGCGCTACCGGGAGCACTATTGCAACTAATGAAAAACTGTTTTTT
CDR3aa: CASATGSTIATNEKLFF

abundance: NA
j_gene: TRBJ2-7
d_gene: NA
v_gene: TRBV7-9
CDR3nt: TGTGCCAGCATGGCTCACGACAGGACCTACGAGCAGTACTTC
CDR3aa: CASMAHDRTYEQYF

abundance: NA
j_gene: TRBJ1-1
d_gene: NA
v_gene: TRBV7-2
CDR3nt: TGTGCCAGCAGCCCCCGGTGGGGGGCTGAAGCTTTCTTT
CDR3aa: CASSPRWGAEAFF

abundance: NA
j_gene: TRBJ2-5
d_gene: TRBD2
v_gene: TRBV30
CDR3nt: TGTGCCTGGAGCCCCGGGACTAGCGCCAAAGAGACCCAGTACTTC
CDR3aa: CAWSPGTSAKETQYF

abundance: NA
j_gene: TRBJ2-5
d_gene: NA
v_gene: TRBV7-7
CDR3nt: TGTGCCAGCAGCTTGCCGGGTCAAGAGACCCAGTACTTC
CDR3aa: CASSLPGQETQYF

abundance: NA
j_gene: TRBJ1-2
d_gene: NA
v_gene: TRBV10-3
CDR3nt: TGTGCCATCAGCCCAGGGGCGTTAGATGGCTACACCTTC
CDR3aa: CAISPGALDGYTF

abundance: NA
j_gene: TRBJ1-5
d_gene: NA
v_gene: TRBV6-5
CDR3nt: TGTGCCAGCAGTGCAACAGGGAATAGCAATCAGCCCCAGCATTTT
CDR3aa: CASSATGNSNQPQHF

abundance: NA
j_gene: TRBJ2-1
d_gene: TRBD2
v_gene: TRBV28
CDR3nt: TGTGCCAGCACTCCTAGCGGCTCCTACAATGAGCAGTTCTTC
CDR3aa: CASTPSGSYNEQFF

abundance: once
j_gene: TRBJ1-4
d_gene: NA
v_gene: TRBV15
CDR3nt: TGTGCCACCAGCAGAGATCTGGGTACGGGAGACGAAAAACTGTTTTTT
CDR3aa: CATSRDLGTGDEKLFF

abundance: NA
j_gene: TRBJ2-7
d_gene: NA
v_gene: TRBV28
CDR3nt: TGTGCCAGCAGTCTCACACCGATTACCTACGAGCAGTACTTC
CDR3aa: CASSLTPITYEQYF

abundance: NA
j_gene: TRBJ2-1
d_gene: TRBD2
v_gene: TRBV15
CDR3nt: TGTGCCACCAGCAGAGATGGACTAGCGGGAGGGAGCAAGGGGCAGTTCTTC
CDR3aa: CATSRDGLAGGSKGQFF

abundance: NA
j_gene: TRBJ2-7
d_gene: NA
v_gene: TRBV6-4
CDR3nt: TGTGCCAGCAGTGATCTGTACGAGCAGTACTTC
CDR3aa: CASSDLYEQYF

abundance: NA
j_gene: TRBJ2-3
d_gene: NA
v_gene: TRBV2
CDR3nt: TGTGCCAGCAGGAGGGAAAATACGCAGTATTTT
CDR3aa: CASRRENTQYF

abundance: NA
j_gene: TRBJ2-2
d_gene: NA
v_gene: TRBV6-1
CDR3nt: TGTGCCAGCAGTGAAGGGACAGCGAACACCGGGGAGCTGTTTTTT
CDR3aa: CASSEGTANTGELFF

abundance: NA
j_gene: TRBJ2-7
d_gene: TRBD1
v_gene: TRBV28
CDR3nt: TGTGCCAGCAGATACCCGGGACAGGGCTACGAGCAGTACTTC
CDR3aa: CASRYPGQGYEQYF

abundance: NA
j_gene: TRBJ1-2
d_gene: NA
v_gene: TRBV28
CDR3nt: TGTGCCAGCAGTTTAACAGTTCCCGGGGGATACACCTTC
CDR3aa: CASSLTVPGGYTF

abundance: NA
j_gene: TRBJ2-1
d_gene: NA
v_gene: TRBV7-8
CDR3nt: TGTGCCAGCAGCTTAGGGGAAGCAGGGCGGATTTACAATGAGCAGTTCTTC
CDR3aa: CASSLGEAGRIYNEQFF

abundance: NA
j_gene: TRBJ2-7
d_gene: TRBD2
v_gene: TRBV7-6
CDR3nt: TGTGCCAGCAGCTTAGGGGTGCGGGAGAACTACGAGCAGTACTTC
CDR3aa: CASSLGVRENYEQYF

abundance: NA
j_gene: TRBJ2-2
d_gene: TRBD2
v_gene: TRBV7-2
CDR3nt: TGTGCCAGCAATCCAGCGGGGGGGAACACCGGGGAGCTGTTTTTT
CDR3aa: CASNPAGGNTGELFF

abundance: NA
j_gene: TRBJ1-3
d_gene: NA
v_gene: TRBV18
CDR3nt: TGTGCCAGCTCACTGACACAACTCTCTTCGGGAAACACCATATATTTT
CDR3aa: CASSLTQLSSGNTIYF

abundance: NA
j_gene: TRBJ2-7
d_gene: NA
v_gene: TRBV14
CDR3nt: TGTGCCAGCAGCCAAGATATATGGAGGGAGCAGTACTTC
CDR3aa: CASSQDIWREQYF

abundance: NA
j_gene: TRBJ2-5
d_gene: TRBD2
v_gene: TRBV2
CDR3nt: TGTGCCAGTAAGCCTAGCGGGGTACAAGAGACCCAGTACTTC
CDR3aa: CASKPSGVQETQYF

abundance: once
j_gene: TRBJ1-4
d_gene: NA
v_gene: TRBV5-5
CDR3nt: TGTGCCAGCAGCCCGGACACTAGGGTTGAAAAACTGTTTTTT
CDR3aa: CASSPDTRVEKLFF

abundance: NA
j_gene: TRBJ1-2
d_gene: NA
v_gene: TRBV18
CDR3nt: TGTGCCAGCTCACCCCAACCCAGACTTGGGGATGGCTACACCTTC
CDR3aa: CASSPQPRLGDGYTF

abundance: once
j_gene: TRBJ2-1
d_gene: NA
v_gene: TRBV6-1
CDR3nt: TGTGCCACTTTACGAAGACTAGACTCCTACAATGAGCAGTTCTTC
CDR3aa: CATLRRLDSYNEQFF

abundance: NA
j_gene: TRBJ2-2
d_gene: NA
v_gene: TRBV19
CDR3nt: TGTGCCAGTAGTGAGACCGGGGGCCTGACCGGGGAGCTGTTTTTT
CDR3aa: CASSETGGLTGELFF

abundance: NA
j_gene: TRBJ1-1
d_gene: NA
v_gene: TRBV5-4
CDR3nt: TGTGCCAGCAGCCAAAAGTCCGGGACGAATGAAGCTTTCTTT
CDR3aa: CASSQKSGTNEAFF

abundance: NA
j_gene: TRBJ1-4
d_gene: TRBD1
v_gene: TRBV27
CDR3nt: TGTGCCAGCGCAAGGAGGCAGGGGGCGGAAAAACTGTTTTTT
CDR3aa: CASARRQGAEKLFF

abundance: once
j_gene: TRBJ2-7
d_gene: NA
v_gene: TRBV15
CDR3nt: TGTGCCACCAGCAGGGGCGTAGGGGTCGGCGAGCAGTACTTC
CDR3aa: CATSRGVGVGEQYF

abundance: NA
j_gene: TRBJ2-1
d_gene: TRBD2
v_gene: TRBV11-2
CDR3nt: TGTGCCAGCAGCTCGACGGGGACGGGGGGGTTAAGGGAGCAGTTCTTC
CDR3aa: CASSSTGTGGLREQFF

abundance: NA
j_gene: TRBJ1-3
d_gene: NA
v_gene: TRBV5-6
CDR3nt: TGTGCCAGCAGCTTGCGCCGACCTGGAAACACCATATATTTT
CDR3aa: CASSLRRPGNTIYF

abundance: once
j_gene: TRBJ1-2
d_gene: NA
v_gene: TRBV4-3
CDR3nt: TGCGCCAGCAGCCAAGAAAGGTCGGTCACCTATGGCTACACCTTC
CDR3aa: CASSQERSVTYGYTF

abundance: NA
j_gene: TRBJ2-3
d_gene: TRBD2
v_gene: TRBV6-5
CDR3nt: TGTGCCAGCAGTTACATGGGACCGGGGGGAGATACGCAGTATTTT
CDR3aa: CASSYMGPGGDTQYF

abundance: NA
j_gene: TRBJ1-1
d_gene: NA
v_gene: TRBV6-1
CDR3nt: TGTGCCAGCAGTGAGAACACTGAAGCTTTCTTT
CDR3aa: CASSENTEAFF

abundance: NA
j_gene: TRBJ2-1
d_gene: TRBD2
v_gene: TRBV5-4
CDR3nt: TGTGCCAGCAGCTCGGGACTAGCGGGATATGAGCAGTTCTTC
CDR3aa: CASSSGLAGYEQFF

abundance: few
j_gene: TRBJ1-2
d_gene: TRBD1
v_gene: TRBV16
CDR3nt: TGTGCCAGCAGCCGGGACAGCTCCTATGGCTACACCTTC
CDR3aa: CASSRDSSYGYTF

abundance: NA
j_gene: TRBJ2-2
d_gene: NA
v_gene: TRBV28
CDR3nt: TGTGCCAGTAAAACCCCGGGACCATCGAACACCGGGGAGCTGTTTTTT
CDR3aa: CASKTPGPSNTGELFF

abundance: NA
j_gene: TRBJ1-5
d_gene: TRBD1
v_gene: TRBV2
CDR3nt: TGTGCCAGCACTGGGACAGCCCCCAATCAGCCCCAGCATTTT
CDR3aa: CASTGTAPNQPQHF

abundance: NA
j_gene: TRBJ2-5
d_gene: TRBD2
v_gene: TRBV10-3
CDR3nt: TGTGCCATCAAGAGTAGCGGGGGAGAGACCCAGTACTTC
CDR3aa: CAIKSSGGETQYF

abundance: NA
j_gene: TRBJ2-7
d_gene: NA
v_gene: TRBV28
CDR3nt: TGTGCCAGCAATGGAGGAGTCCGGGGCAACGAGCAGTACTTC
CDR3aa: CASNGGVRGNEQYF

abundance: NA
j_gene: TRBJ1-1
d_gene: NA
v_gene: TRBV5-6
CDR3nt: TGTGCCAGCAGCATCACATCAGCTATGAACACTGAAGCTTTCTTT
CDR3aa: CASSITSAMNTEAFF

abundance: NA
j_gene: TRBJ2-5
d_gene: NA
v_gene: TRBV10-3
CDR3nt: TGTGCCATCAGTTCCCAGGAAGAGACCCAGTACTTC
CDR3aa: CAISSQEETQYF

abundance: NA
j_gene: TRBJ1-4
d_gene: NA
v_gene: TRBV28
CDR3nt: TGTGCCAGCAACCTTGCAACTAATGAAAAACTGTTTTTT
CDR3aa: CASNLATNEKLFF

abundance: NA
j_gene: TRBJ2-7
d_gene: NA
v_gene: TRBV6-1
CDR3nt: TGTGCCAGCAGCCCTGTGGTAGGTTCCTACGAGCAGTACTTC
CDR3aa: CASSPVVGSYEQYF

abundance: NA
j_gene: TRBJ1-4
d_gene: TRBD1
v_gene: TRBV19
CDR3nt: TGTGCCAGTAGTCCCCAGGGGGCTCTCTTTGAAAAACTGTTTTTT
CDR3aa: CASSPQGALFEKLFF

abundance: NA
j_gene: TRBJ2-7
d_gene: TRBD2
v_gene: TRBV7-6
CDR3nt: TGTGCCAGCAGCTTAGCGGGAGGGCCCTACGAGCAGTACTTC
CDR3aa: CASSLAGGPYEQYF

abundance: NA
j_gene: TRBJ2-5
d_gene: NA
v_gene: TRBV11-2
CDR3nt: TGTGCCAGCAGCCCCGCGGCAGCTGGGGAGACCCAGTACTTC
CDR3aa: CASSPAAAGETQYF

abundance: NA
j_gene: TRBJ2-7
d_gene: NA
v_gene: TRBV12-2
CDR3nt: TGTGCAAGTCGCTTAATTTGTCGCGTTCAGGGTAGGGACTCGAGCTCCTACGAGCAGTACTTC
CDR3aa: CASRLICRVQGRDSSSYEQYF

abundance: once
j_gene: TRBJ1-2
d_gene: TRBD1
v_gene: TRBV9
CDR3nt: TGTGCCAGCCAGGGGGGAATCTATGGCTACACCTTC
CDR3aa: CASQGGIYGYTF

abundance: NA
j_gene: TRBJ1-1
d_gene: NA
v_gene: TRBV5-1
CDR3nt: TGCGCCAGCAGCTTGGGAGCTATGAACACTGAAGCTTTCTTT
CDR3aa: CASSLGAMNTEAFF

abundance: NA
j_gene: TRBJ2-7
d_gene: NA
v_gene: TRBV30
CDR3nt: TGTGCCTGGAGTGTAGGGTCGGTAGCCTACGAGCAGTACTTC
CDR3aa: CAWSVGSVAYEQYF